These T cell receptor beta chains were read from a single sample in a study of Ad26.COV2.S vaccination and SARS-CoV-2 variants. Repertoires were generated with immunoSEQ multiplex PCR, while TCRdb's copy carries only in-frame clones and drops some. The sample shows 300,000 to 450,000 clones, 70% to 90% of them seen only once. The specimen was peripheral blood, collected in a trial of Ad26.COV2.S vaccine versus placebo. All receptors come from a person between 18 and 65 years old who received the Ad26.COV2.S COVID-19 vaccine or a placebo. Both conserved end residues are part of each CDR3. The order of the fields is D gene, clone size, CDR3 length, J gene, V gene, CDR3 protein, CDR3 DNA. The D gene is left open where the match is weak. Only some rows state a clone size, as once, few, many or a class for expanded clones.

>.|many|13|TRBJ1-5|TRBV10-1
CASSESPGQPQHF
TGCGCCAGCAGTGAGTCTCCCGGTCAGCCCCAGCATTTT
>.|.|14|TRBJ2-5|TRBV3-1/TRBV3-2
CASSLYGQQETQYF
TGTGCCAGCAGCTTATACGGACAGCAAGAGACCCAGTACTTC
>TRBD1|once|14|TRBJ1-2|TRBV9
CASSATGGVYGYTF
TGTGCCAGCAGCGCCACAGGGGGTGTCTATGGCTACACCTTC
>.|.|17|TRBJ1-5|TRBV21-1
CASSKLGGQISNQPQHF
TGTGCCAGCAGCAAATTGGGGGGACAGATTAGCAATCAGCCCCAGCATTTT
>.|.|11|TRBJ2-7|TRBV6-2/TRBV6-3
CASSYPDTVHF
TGTGCCAGCAGTTACCCGGACACCGTGCACTTC
>TRBD1|once|16|TRBJ2-3|TRBV11-2
CASSLDAGQGQDTQYF
TGTGCCAGCAGCTTAGATGCGGGACAGGGGCAAGATACGCAGTATTTT
>TRBD2|.|14|TRBJ2-5|TRBV4-3
CASSTGTTGGTQYF
TGCGCCAGCAGCACCGGGACTACCGGGGGGACCCAGTACTTC
>.|.|13|TRBJ1-1|TRBV29-1
CSVTTRSETEAFF
TGCAGCGTTACTACCCGGTCGGAAACTGAAGCTTTCTTT
>TRBD1|.|14|TRBJ2-7|TRBV6-2/TRBV6-3
CASSNRAGGYEQYF
TGTGCCAGCAGCAACCGGGCAGGGGGCTACGAGCAGTACTTC
>.|few|15|TRBJ1-2|TRBV4-3
CASSQDRQGWNGYTF
TGCGCCAGCAGCCAAGATCGCCAGGGGTGGAATGGCTACACCTTC
>.|many|16|TRBJ2-7|TRBV11-2
CASSGPRGILKFEQYF
TGTGCCAGCAGCGGCCCCCGGGGGATCCTCAAGTTCGAGCAGTACTTC
>TRBD2|.|15|TRBJ2-3|TRBV28
CASSSLERGTDTQYF
TGTGCCAGCAGTTCCCTAGAGCGGGGAACAGATACGCAGTATTTT
>.|once|15|TRBJ2-1|TRBV19
CASSILPVTHIEQFF
TGTGCCAGTAGTATCTTACCGGTGACCCATATAGAGCAGTTCTTC
>.|many|18|TRBJ2-5|TRBV2
CASSEHESPGPPEIPQYF
TGTGCCAGCAGTGAGCACGAATCTCCCGGCCCCCCGGAAATACCCCAGTACTTC
>TRBD2|.|15|TRBJ2-2|TRBV2
CASSRLAGTTGELFF
TGTGCCAGCAGTCGGCTAGCGGGTACCACCGGGGAGCTGTTTTTT
>TRBD1|.|14|TRBJ1-6|TRBV6-6
CASSPAGGGSPLHF
TGTGCCAGCAGTCCCGCAGGGGGAGGCTCACCCCTCCACTTT
>.|.|13|TRBJ2-7|TRBV28
CASSSPRRYEQYF
TGTGCCAGCAGTTCCCCCCGGAGGTACGAGCAGTACTTC
>.|.|12|TRBJ2-1|TRBV3-1/TRBV3-2
CASSPPWNEQFF
TGTGCCAGCAGCCCGCCGTGGAACGAGCAGTTCTTC
>.|.|13|TRBJ1-2|TRBV6-5
CASSYPMARGYTF
TGTGCCAGCAGTTACCCGATGGCTAGGGGCTACACCTTC
>.|.|14|TRBJ2-5|TRBV7-2
CASSLNSWQETQYF
TGTGCCAGCAGCTTAAATTCGTGGCAAGAGACCCAGTACTTC
>.|.|13|TRBJ2-7|TRBV27
CASSSIQGYEQYF
TGTGCCAGCAGTTCCATCCAGGGGTACGAGCAGTACTTC
>TRBD2|.|17|TRBJ2-2|TRBV3-1/TRBV3-2
CASSQGAGTSGKGELFF
TGTGCCAGCAGCCAAGGGGCGGGGACTAGCGGAAAGGGGGAGCTGTTTTTT
>TRBD1|.|15|TRBJ1-4|TRBV19
CASSGGGTGLEKLFF
TGTGCCAGTAGTGGCGGGGGGACAGGGCTTGAAAAACTGTTTTTT
>.|.|16|TRBJ2-1|TRBV7-9
CASETTTGSSYNEQFF
TGTGCCAGCGAAACGACGACAGGCAGCTCCTACAATGAGCAGTTCTTC